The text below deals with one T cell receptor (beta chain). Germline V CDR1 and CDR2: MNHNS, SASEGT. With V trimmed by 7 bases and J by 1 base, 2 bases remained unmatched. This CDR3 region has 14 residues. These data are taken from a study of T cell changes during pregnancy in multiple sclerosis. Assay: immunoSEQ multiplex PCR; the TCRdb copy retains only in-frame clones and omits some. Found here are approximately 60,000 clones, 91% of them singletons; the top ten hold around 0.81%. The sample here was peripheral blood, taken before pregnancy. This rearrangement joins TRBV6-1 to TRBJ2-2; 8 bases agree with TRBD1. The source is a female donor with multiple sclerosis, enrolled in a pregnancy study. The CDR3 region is CASTGQGNTGELFF. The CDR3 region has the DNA TGTGCCAGCACCGGACAGGGGAACACCGGGGAGCTGTTTTTT.